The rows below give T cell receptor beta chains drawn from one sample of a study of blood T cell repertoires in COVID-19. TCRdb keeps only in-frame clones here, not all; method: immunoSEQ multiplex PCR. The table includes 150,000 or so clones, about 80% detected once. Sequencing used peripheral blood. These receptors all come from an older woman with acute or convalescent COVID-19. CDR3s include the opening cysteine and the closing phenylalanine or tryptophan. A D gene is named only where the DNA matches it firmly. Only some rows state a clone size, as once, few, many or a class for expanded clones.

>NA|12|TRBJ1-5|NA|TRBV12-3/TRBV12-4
CASSRGNQPQHF
TGTGCCAGCAGTAGGGGTAACCAGCCCCAGCATTTT
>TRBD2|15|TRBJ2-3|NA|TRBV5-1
CASSPPGLAGETQYF
TGCGCCAGCAGCCCCCCGGGACTAGCGGGAGAGACGCAGTATTTT
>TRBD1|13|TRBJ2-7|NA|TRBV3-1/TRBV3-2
CASSQGTGGEQYF
TGTGCCAGCAGCCAAGGGACAGGTGGCGAGCAGTACTTC
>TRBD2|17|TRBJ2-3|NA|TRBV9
CASSVGTSGRPLDTQYF
TGTGCCAGCAGCGTAGGGACTAGCGGGAGGCCCTTGGATACGCAGTATTTT
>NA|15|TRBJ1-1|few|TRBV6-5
CASSSPRGGTTEAFF
TGTGCCAGCAGTTCTCCTCGGGGGGGCACGACTGAAGCTTTCTTT
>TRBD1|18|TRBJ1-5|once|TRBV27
CASSSSGTEHYSNQPQHF
TGTGCCAGCAGTTCCTCCGGGACAGAACACTATAGCAATCAGCCCCAGCATTTT
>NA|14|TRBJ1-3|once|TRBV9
CASSVLSSGNTIYF
TGTGCCAGCAGCGTCCTAAGCTCTGGAAACACCATATATTTT
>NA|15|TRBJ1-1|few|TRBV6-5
CASRNGGMIDTEAFF
TGTGCCAGCAGAAACGGGGGGATGATTGACACTGAAGCTTTCTTT
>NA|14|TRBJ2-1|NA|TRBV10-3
CAISRTDSYNEQFF
TGTGCCATCAGTAGGACAGACTCCTACAATGAGCAGTTCTTC
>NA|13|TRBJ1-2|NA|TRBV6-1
CASSEGQAYGYTF
TGTGCCAGCAGTGAAGGACAGGCCTATGGCTACACCTTC
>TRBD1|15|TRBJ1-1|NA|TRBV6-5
CASRAGTGVNTEAFF
TGTGCCAGCAGAGCCGGGACAGGCGTGAACACTGAAGCTTTCTTT
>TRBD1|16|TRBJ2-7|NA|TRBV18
CASFSLQPGQGHEQYF
TGTGCCAGCTTCTCGTTACAACCGGGACAGGGGCACGAGCAGTACTTC
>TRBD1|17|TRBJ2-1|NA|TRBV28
CASSFPRDRRFHNEQFF
TGTGCCAGCAGTTTCCCCCGGGACAGGCGTTTTCACAATGAGCAGTTCTTC
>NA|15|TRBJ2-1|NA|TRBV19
CASRPHSGRNNEQFF
TGTGCCAGTAGGCCTCACAGCGGAAGAAACAATGAGCAGTTCTTC
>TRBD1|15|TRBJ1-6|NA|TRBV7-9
CASSLSRQGNSPLHF
TGTGCCAGCAGCTTATCGAGACAGGGGAATTCACCCCTCCACTTT
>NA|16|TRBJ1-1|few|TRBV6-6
CASTQRGTSVDTEAFF
TGTGCCAGCACCCAGCGGGGAACTTCTGTCGACACTGAAGCTTTCTTT
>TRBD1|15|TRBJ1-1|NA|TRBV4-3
CASSQGGQIDTEAFF
TGCGCCAGCAGCCAAGGGGGACAGATAGACACTGAAGCTTTCTTT
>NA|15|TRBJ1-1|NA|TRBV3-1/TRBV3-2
CASSQQYREGTEAFF
TGTGCCAGCAGCCAGCAGTACAGGGAGGGGACTGAAGCTTTCTTT
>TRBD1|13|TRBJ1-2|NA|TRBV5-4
CASSSTGNYGYTF
TGTGCCAGCAGCTCGACAGGGAACTATGGCTACACCTTC
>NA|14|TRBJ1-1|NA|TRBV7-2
CASSFVGVNTEAFF
TGTGCCAGCAGCTTCGTAGGGGTGAACACTGAAGCTTTCTTT
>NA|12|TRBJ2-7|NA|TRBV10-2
CASSETTYEQYF
TGCGCCAGCAGTGAGACTACCTACGAGCAGTACTTC
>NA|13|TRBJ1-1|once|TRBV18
CASSSYQGTEAFF
TGTGCCAGCTCCTCATACCAGGGAACTGAAGCTTTCTTT
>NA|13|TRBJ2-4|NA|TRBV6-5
CASSTGGQNIQYF
TGTGCCAGCAGTACCGGCGGGCAAAACATTCAGTACTTC
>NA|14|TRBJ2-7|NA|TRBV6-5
CASSYRLASYEQYF
TGTGCCAGCAGTTACAGGCTAGCGAGCTACGAGCAGTACTTC
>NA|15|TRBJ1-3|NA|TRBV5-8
CASSFTVSSGNTIYF
TGTGCCAGCAGCTTTACAGTCAGCTCTGGAAACACCATATATTTT
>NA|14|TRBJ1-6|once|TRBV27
CASSFGGAISPLHF
TGTGCCAGCAGTTTCGGAGGGGCGATTTCACCCCTCCACTTT
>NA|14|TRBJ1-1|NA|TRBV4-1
CASSQDRLGTEAFF
TGCGCCAGCAGCCAAGACAGGCTGGGCACTGAAGCTTTCTTT
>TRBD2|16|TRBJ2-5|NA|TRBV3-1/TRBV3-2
CASRHIAGRSQETQYF
TGTGCCAGCAGACATATAGCGGGAAGGTCTCAAGAGACCCAGTACTTC
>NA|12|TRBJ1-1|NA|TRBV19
CASSFAGTEAFF
TGTGCCAGTAGTTTTGCGGGCACTGAAGCTTTCTTT
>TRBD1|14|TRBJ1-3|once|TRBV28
CASRSTGNGNTIYF
TGTGCCAGCAGATCGACAGGGAATGGAAACACCATATATTTT
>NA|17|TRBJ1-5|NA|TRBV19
CASSIDSGGTDNQPQHF
TGTGCCAGTAGTATAGATTCGGGCGGGACGGATAATCAGCCCCAGCATTTT
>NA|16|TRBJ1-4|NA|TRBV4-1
CASSQVRHATNEKLFF
TGCGCCAGCAGCCAAGTCCGACATGCAACTAATGAAAAACTGTTTTTT
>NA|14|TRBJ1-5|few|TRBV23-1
CAVVEGYFNQPQHF
TGCGCCGTAGTAGAGGGATACTTCAATCAGCCCCAGCATTTT
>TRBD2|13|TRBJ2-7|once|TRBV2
CASSRLAVREQYF
TGTGCCAGCTCCCGACTAGCCGTGCGCGAGCAGTACTTC
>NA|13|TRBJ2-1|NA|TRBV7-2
CASSLTLGREQFF
TGTGCCAGCAGCTTAACCCTGGGCCGGGAGCAGTTCTTC
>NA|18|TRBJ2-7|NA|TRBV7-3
CASSLRSVAPLPSHEQYF
TGTGCCAGCAGCTTAAGATCGGTTGCACCCCTCCCTTCGCACGAGCAGTACTTC
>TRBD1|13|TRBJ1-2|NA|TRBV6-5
CASNLQGHYGYTF
TGTGCCAGCAACCTACAGGGGCACTATGGCTACACCTTC
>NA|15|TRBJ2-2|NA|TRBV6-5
CASSYAGTNTGELFF
TGTGCCAGCAGTTACGCCGGGACGAACACCGGGGAGCTGTTTTTT
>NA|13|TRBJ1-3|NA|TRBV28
CASSQGSGNTIYF
TGTGCCAGCAGTCAGGGTTCTGGAAACACCATATATTTT
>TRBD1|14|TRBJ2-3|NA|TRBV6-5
CASGDRGLTDTQYF
TGTGCCAGCGGGGACAGGGGGCTAACAGATACGCAGTATTTT
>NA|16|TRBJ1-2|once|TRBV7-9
CASSLSGWSGSGGYTF
TGTGCCAGCAGCTTAAGTGGGTGGAGTGGATCCGGTGGCTACACCTTC
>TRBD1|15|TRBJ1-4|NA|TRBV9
CASSVFGGQNEKLFF
TGTGCCAGCAGCGTATTTGGGGGACAGAATGAAAAACTGTTTTTT
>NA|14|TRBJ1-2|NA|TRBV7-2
CASSLDFNNYGYTF
TGTGCCAGCAGCTTAGACTTCAATAACTATGGCTACACCTTC
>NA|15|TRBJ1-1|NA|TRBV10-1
CASSESSGVGTEAFF
TGCGCCAGCAGTGAGTCGTCAGGGGTAGGAACTGAAGCTTTCTTT
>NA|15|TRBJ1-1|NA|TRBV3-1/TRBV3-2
CASSLTGGRAGEAFF
TGTGCCAGCAGCCTCACAGGCGGACGGGCCGGTGAAGCTTTCTTT
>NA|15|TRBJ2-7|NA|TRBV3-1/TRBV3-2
CASSQGGRGSHEQYF
TGTGCCAGCAGCCAAGGGGGAAGAGGGTCCCACGAGCAGTACTTC
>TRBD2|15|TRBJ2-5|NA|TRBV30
CAWKGGRARQETQYF
TGTGCCTGGAAGGGCGGGAGGGCTCGGCAAGAGACCCAGTACTTC
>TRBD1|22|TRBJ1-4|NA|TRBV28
CASSPGTTSWGTGYKANEKLFF
TGTGCCAGCAGTCCCGGAACGACATCCTGGGGGACAGGGTACAAGGCTAATGAAAAACTGTTTTTT
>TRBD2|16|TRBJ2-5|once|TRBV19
CASRTSGRGSGETQYF
TGTGCCAGCCGGACTAGCGGGAGAGGGTCAGGTGAGACCCAGTACTTC
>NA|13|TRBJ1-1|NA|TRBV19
CASAQGGRTEAFF
TGTGCCAGCGCACAGGGAGGGCGTACTGAAGCTTTCTTT
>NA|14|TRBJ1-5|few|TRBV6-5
CASRDRQSNQPQHF
TGTGCCAGCAGGGACAGACAATCCAATCAGCCCCAGCATTTT
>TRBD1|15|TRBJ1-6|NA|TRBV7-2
CASSLFGQGDSPLHF
TGTGCCAGCAGCTTGTTTGGGCAGGGGGATTCACCCCTCCACTTT
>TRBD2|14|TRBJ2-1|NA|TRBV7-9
CASRTSGLYNEQFF
TGTGCCAGCCGGACTAGCGGGCTCTACAATGAGCAGTTCTTC
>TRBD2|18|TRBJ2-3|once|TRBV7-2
CASSSESLLAHFTDTQYF
TGTGCCAGCAGCTCCGAATCTCTACTAGCGCATTTCACAGATACGCAGTATTTT
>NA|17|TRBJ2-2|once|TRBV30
CAWSASRDFVHTGELFF
TGTGCCTGGAGTGCCTCGAGGGACTTCGTACACACCGGGGAGCTGTTTTTT
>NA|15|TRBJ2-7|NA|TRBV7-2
CASSLAWGPTYEQYF
TGTGCCAGCAGCTTAGCTTGGGGGCCGACCTACGAGCAGTACTTC
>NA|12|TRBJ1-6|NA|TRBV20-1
CSASSRGSPLHF
TGCAGTGCTAGTAGTAGGGGGTCACCCCTCCACTTT